The clone carrying this TCR beta chain was observed a single time. The data derive from a study of shared clonotypes between healthy human individuals. Libraries were prepared by immunoSEQ multiplex PCR; TCRdb keeps only in-frame clonotypes and omits some of them. In the table there are more than 450,000 clones, 79% of which are singletons. CDR3 length equals 16 residues. V dropped 2 bases and J dropped 0 bases, with 8 bases sitting between them. Germline V lookup: CDR1 SGHTA, CDR2 FQGTGA. The J gene is TRBJ2-6, the V gene TRBV7-3, with D unclear. Sequences were obtained from PBMCs. This receptor was identified in a woman between 35 and 50 years old in good health. Some clones in this sample may be carry-over from other donors' samples. CDR3 amino acids: CASSLGLRSGANVLTF. CDR3 DNA sequence: TGTGCCAGCAGCTTAGGTCTGCGCTCTGGGGCCAACGTCCTGACTTTC.